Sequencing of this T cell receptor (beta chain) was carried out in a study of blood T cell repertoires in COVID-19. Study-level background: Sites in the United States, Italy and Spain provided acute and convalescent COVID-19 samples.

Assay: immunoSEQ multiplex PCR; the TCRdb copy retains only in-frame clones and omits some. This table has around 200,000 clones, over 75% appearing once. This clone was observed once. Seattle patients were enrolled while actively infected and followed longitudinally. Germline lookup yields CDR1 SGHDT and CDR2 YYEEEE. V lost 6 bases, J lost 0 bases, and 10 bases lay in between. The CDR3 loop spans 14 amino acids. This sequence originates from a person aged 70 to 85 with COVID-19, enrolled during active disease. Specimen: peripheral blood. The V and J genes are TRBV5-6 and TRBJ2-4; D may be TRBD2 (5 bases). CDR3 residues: CASTLGVAKNIQYF. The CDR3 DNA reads TGTGCCAGCACGCTGGGAGTAGCCAAAAACATTCAGTACTTC.